This TCR beta chain is drawn from a study of blood T cell repertoires in COVID-19. Looking at the study overall: Italy, Spain and the United States were the sources of the convalescent and acute COVID-19 samples.

Using immunoSEQ multiplex PCR, the repertoire was profiled, and TCRdb retains in-frame clones only, with some absent. Of about 480,000 clones in the sample, approximately 92% are singletons; the top ten hold roughly 0.84%. The sequencing sample was made of peripheral blood. The TCR comes from a man aged 18 to 29 with COVID-19, enrolled during active disease.

The CDR3 DNA sequence: TGCGCCAGCAGCCCCCAGACAGGGAACACTGAAGCTTTCTTT. This sequence encodes CASSPQTGNTEAFF. The chain employs TRBV5-1 and TRBJ1-1; D perhaps matches TRBD1 (6 bases). In germline, CDR1 is SGHRS, CDR2 YFSETQ. V was pared by 4 bases and J by 1 base, with 11 bases between. The CDR3 consists of 14 residues.